This T cell receptor (beta chain) originates from a study of cytomegalovirus exposure and HLA in healthy donors. Regarding the study as a whole: The majority of TCR sequences were rare, yet some public TCRs appeared in many donors.

Use of 60 Vbeta and 13 Jbeta primers characterized the PCR. TCRdb keeps only in-frame clones here, not all; method: immunoSEQ multiplex PCR. The sample consists of some 150,000 clones, over 70% of them appearing once. The CDR3 is made up of 15 amino acids. Germline loops: CDR1 SGDLS, CDR2 YYNGEE. Trimming took 3 bases from V and 4 from J, leaving 16 bases between them. Comments on this clone: What it recognizes is unknown.

This chain connects TRBV9 to TRBJ1-2; tentatively, D is TRBD1 (6 bases). The sequence came from a middle-aged woman in good health and CMV-seropositive. Sample: PBMCs. CDR3 coding DNA: TGTGCCAGCAGCGCGCGATGGGGGCTCGGCTATGGCTACACCTTC. Its protein product is CASSARWGLGYGYTF.